This T cell receptor beta chain was observed in a study of blood T cell repertoires in COVID-19. In the study overall: The cDNA or gDNA used as material had been derived from T cells, B-cell-depleted T cells, or PBMCs.

In the original analysis: Reference gene primers were amplified, and this amplification served to estimate nucleated cell counts. The repertoire was sequenced with immunoSEQ multiplex PCR; TCRdb's copy has only in-frame clones and lacks some. The V and J calls and clone size were taken over from that table, and D and trimming were inferred from the DNA. The sample contains more than 140,000 clones, more than 65% of which appear only once. Germline CDR1 reads SGDLS; CDR2 reads YYNGEE. The CDR3 runs 14 residues. Trimming removed 0 bases from V and 2 bases from J, with 9 bases in between. Source material: peripheral blood. The clonotype was recovered from a woman aged 45-59 years in a cohort sampled during active or convalescent COVID-19. The chain combines TRBV9 with TRBJ2-7; TRBD2 is a possible D gene (6 bases). CDR3 nucleotides: TGTGCCAGCAGCGTAGGGGGGGATCCCTACGAGCAGTACTTC. The encoded protein is CASSVGGDPYEQYF. Combining the CDR3 with reference TRBV9 and TRBJ2-7 gives the whole variable domain DSGVTQTPKHLITATGQRVTLRCSPRSGDLSVYWYQQSLDQGLQFLIQYYNGEERAKGNILERFSAQQFPDLHSELNLSSLELGDSALYFCASSVGGDPYEQYFGPGTRLTVT.